This record covers a single T cell receptor (beta chain). The source of the sample is a study of T cell responses to AZD1222 COVID-19 vaccine. Some clones are missing from TCRdb's copy, which holds only in-frame ones; the method was immunoSEQ multiplex PCR. This sample has roughly 110,000 clones; around nine tenths occur once, and the top ten carry about 5%. The TCR originated in an adult who received the AZD1222 COVID-19 vaccine. Sequences were derived from peripheral blood, sampled 28 days after the second AZD1222 dose.

CDR3: CSGPEAFF. The CDR3 DNA reads TGCAGCGGTCCTGAAGCTTTCTTT. This rearrangement joins TRBV20-1 to TRBJ1-1; D is unclear. CDR1 DFQATT and CDR2 SNEGSKA come from the germline V gene (reference sequence). The CDR3 contains 8 residues.